This T cell receptor beta chain comes out of a study of T cell changes during pregnancy in multiple sclerosis. With respect to this clone: The DNA is omitted, as the CDR3 cannot be located on it reliably, and the CDR3 follows TCRdb's listing.

The table came from immunoSEQ multiplex PCR; TCRdb's copy has only in-frame clones and leaves some out. The sample records approximately 59,000 clones, 85% to 95% being singletons. The sample in question was CD4+ T cells from peripheral blood mononuclear cells, obtained before pregnancy. The sequence was collected from a female donor with multiple sclerosis, enrolled in a pregnancy study.

CDR3 protein: CASSTSFGPGYGYTF. This rearrangement joins TRBV19 to TRBJ1-2; the table's D call, TRBD1, has no DNA check behind it. The CDR3 totals 15 residues, both ends included. CDR1 and CDR2 (germline): LNHDA, SQIVND (reference sequence).